This entry features one T cell receptor beta chain sequence. There is no known antigen for this receptor. One end of the junction varies from germline; a read error may be responsible. From the germline V gene (reference sequence), CDR1 is DFQATT and CDR2 is SNEGSKA. The CDR3 starts with the cysteine, ends with the phenylalanine, and has 14 residues. Of all the DNA, just the CDR3 is kept, 42 bases in frame from base 1. This sample is part of a study of regulatory and conventional T cells in breast cancer (dated by TCRdb to between 2014 and 2016). Library creation used PCR. Sequencing instrument: Illumina MiSeq. The public reads were run again by TCRdb, first through fastp at Q25 and then through MiXCR, and only productive beta chains were kept. CDR3 protein duplicates are merged, each entry listing the most common genes and DNA. Recorded for this sample are around 16,000 distinct CDR3 sequences; 32% of them occurred a single time. The ten biggest clones cover 1.5% to 2% of the sample.

Sequencing input: conventional T cells from blood. The receptor was isolated from a female donor in good health. The chain employs TRBV20-1 and TRBJ2-7, with 9 central nucleotides matching TRBD2. The DNA sequence is TGCAGTGCTGGAGATCTCGGCGGGAGGGCAGAGCAGTACTTC. This encodes CSAGDLGGRAEQYF.